The 30 T cell receptor beta chains below were found in one sample sequenced in a study of regulatory dendritic cells for organ transplantation. Assay: immunoSEQ multiplex PCR; the TCRdb copy retains only in-frame clones and omits some. Among approximately 18,000 clones, more than 60% were seen once, and the ten largest hold 3.2%. CFSE-labeled sorted T cells met regulatory or mature dendritic cells for 4 to 6 days. Their cognate antigens are unknown. The sample comprised memory CD4+ T cells from blood cultured with regulatory dendritic cells. The subset denotes: CD45RO+ memory T cells. All receptors come from a human donor in good health.

The chain couples TRBV28 to TRBJ2-7; TRBD2 matches 11 bases. CDR1 and CDR2 from the germline V gene are MDHEN and SYDVKM. V shed 9 bases, J shed 0 bases, and the junction held 10 bases outside the gene matches. This CDR3 has 16 residues. CDR3 DNA: TGTGCCAGTTCGGGACTAGCGGTTTCTTTCTCCTACGAGCAGTACTTC. Protein sequence: CASSGLAVSFSYEQYF.

The chain couples TRBV29-1 to TRBJ2-7; possibly TRBD1 for D (6 bases). Per germline, CDR1 SQVTM and CDR2 ANQGSEA. The CDR3 length is 13 residues. The V end was cut by 7 bases, the J end by 5 bases, with 18 bases between. CDR3 sequence: CSAKLPTGNEQYF. In DNA form, the CDR3 reads TGCAGCGCCAAACTCCCTACAGGGAACGAGCAGTACTTC.

This chain joins TRBV5-6 and TRBJ2-4; D unresolved. The V end was cut by 0 bases, the J end by 3 bases, with 7 bases between. This CDR3 region has 14 residues. Per germline, CDR1 SGHDT and CDR2 YYEEEE. For the CDR3, the DNA is TGTGCCAGCAGCTTGGACCTCGGCAAAAACATTCAGTACTTC. Its translation: CASSLDLGKNIQYF.

The chain has TRBV27 and TRBJ2-1, with 9 nucleotides matching TRBD2. V shed 7 bases, J shed 9 bases, and the junction held 13 bases outside the gene matches. Germline CDR1 MNHEY, CDR2 SMNVEV (reference sequence). The CDR3 runs 15 residues. CDR3 DNA sequence: TGTGCCAGCACCTCTCCGTCTAGCGGGATATCTGAGCAGTTCTTC. Protein: CASTSPSSGISEQFF.

The chain links TRBV6-6 to TRBJ1-3; no clear D. This CDR3 is built from 12 residues. V was clipped by 10 bases and J by 0 bases, with 7 bases between them. Looked up from germline, CDR1 is MNHNY and CDR2 is SVGAGI (reference sequence). CDR3 bases: TGTGCCACCGGGATCTCTGGAAACACCATATATTTT. Amino acids: CATGISGNTIYF.

V gene TRBV30 combines with J gene TRBJ1-3; D is perhaps TRBD1 (6 bases). The CDR3 is made up of 11 amino acids. V was trimmed by 7 bases and J by 4 bases, leaving 8 bases between them. Per germline, CDR1 GTSNPN and CDR2 SVGIG (reference sequence). The CDR3 DNA reads TGTGCCTCGACAGGAGGAAACACCATATATTTT. Its translation: CASTGGNTIYF.

The chain combines TRBV6-1 with TRBJ1-4; 8 nucleotides line up with TRBD1. In germline, CDR1 is MNHNS, CDR2 SASEGT. This CDR3 contains 14 residues. V was pared by 3 bases and J by 7 bases, with 4 bases of the junction left unmatched. This CDR3 reads CASSEDRVFEKLFF. CDR3 in DNA: TGTGCCAGCAGTGAGGACAGGGTTTTTGAAAAACTGTTTTTT.

The chain couples TRBV11-2 to TRBJ2-3, with 8 nucleotides matching TRBD2. Germline V gene lookup returns CDR1 SGHAT and CDR2 FQNNGV. The V segment lost 3 bases and the J segment 4 bases; nucleotides outside the gene matches: 3. The CDR3 contains 14 residues. The CDR3 nucleotides read TGTGCCAGCAGCTTCTTAGCGGGGTCAGATACGCAGTATTTT. Protein: CASSFLAGSDTQYF.

The sample holds a few counts of this clone. This chain joins TRBV5-1 and TRBJ2-2; D is possibly TRBD1 (5 bases). The germline V and J ends were trimmed by 0 bases and 7 bases, with 13 bases remaining between them. Germline V gene lookup returns CDR1 SGHRS and CDR2 YFSETQ. CDR3 length: 15 amino acids. In DNA form, the CDR3 reads TGCGCCAGCAGCTTGGCGACAGCATTTGGCGGGGAGCTGTTTTTT. Translated: CASSLATAFGGELFF.

The J gene is TRBJ2-3, the V gene TRBV10-3; 7 bases align to TRBD2. This CDR3 comprises 15 residues. The V and J ends lost 3 bases and 9 bases, in that order; junction bases with no gene match: 12. Germline CDR1 reads ENHRY; CDR2 reads SYGVKD. The CDR3 here is CAISDKGGAGGTQYF. For the CDR3, the DNA is TGTGCCATCAGTGATAAGGGAGGGGCGGGCGGCACGCAGTATTTT.

The CDR3 DNA is TGTGCCAGCAGCGTAGTTGCTAGCGGGGGGGCCGGGACAGATACGCAGTATTTT. The encoded protein is CASSVVASGGAGTDTQYF. The chain recombines TRBV9 with TRBJ2-3; TRBD2 aligns across 12 bases. The V gene's germline CDR1 is SGDLS and CDR2 YYNGEE. After removal of 0 bases from V and 3 bases from J, the junction contained 8 bases not matched to a gene. This CDR3 is 18 amino acids long.

The rearrangement uses TRBV4-1 and TRBJ2-1, with D hard to call. Deletions cut 3 bases from V and 7 bases from J, with 13 bases between. CDR3 length equals 14 residues. Germline values: CDR1 MGHRA, CDR2 YSYEKL. CDR3 sequence reads: CASSQGSILNEQFF. DNA of the CDR3: TGCGCCAGCAGCCAGGGGTCGATTCTGAATGAGCAGTTCTTC.

The chain couples TRBV6-1 to TRBJ2-1; D is unclear. CDR3 length: 15 amino acids. Germline loops: CDR1 MNHNS, CDR2 SASEGT. Trimming pared 8 bases from V and 9 bases from J, leaving 23 bases between. DNA for the CDR3: TGTGCCAGCGGGTTGGTGGGAATAAGACCCCCTGAGCAGTTCTTC. This gives the protein CASGLVGIRPPEQFF.

In its sample, this clone was seen once. J is TRBJ2-5 and V is TRBV18; no firm D call. The closer fit of TRBJ2-7 to the DNA end suggests the J call may be wrong. CDR1 KGHSH and CDR2 LQKENI come from the germline V gene. The CDR3 length is 12 residues. CDR3 nucleotides: TGTGCCAGCTCACCCCCTAACTACGAGCAGTACTTC. Its translation is CASSPPNYEQYF.

This CDR3 reads CASSQGQGVSYEQYF. The CDR3 DNA sequence: TGTGCCAGCAGCCAGGGGCAGGGGGTATCCTACGAGCAGTACTTC. The gene calls are TRBV9 and TRBJ2-7, with 7 bases matching TRBD1. The CDR3 is 15 residues long. The V segment lost 4 bases and the J segment 1 base; nucleotides outside the gene matches: 8. CDR1 is SGDLS and CDR2 is YYNGEE in the germline V gene.

V is TRBV18 and J is TRBJ2-1; D gene ambiguous. The V end lost 3 bases, the J end lost 8 bases, and 11 bases lay between the germline ends. This CDR3 is built from 13 residues. Looked up from germline, CDR1 is KGHSH and CDR2 is LQKENI. The CDR3 region is CASSPRIGDEQFF. The CDR3 nucleotides are TGTGCCAGCTCACCGCGGATTGGAGATGAGCAGTTCTTC.

This chain uses TRBV18 with TRBJ2-7; the D call may be TRBD1 or TRBD2 (5 bases each). The germline gives CDR1 KGHSH, CDR2 LQKENI. V was clipped by 1 base and J by 5 bases, with 6 bases between them. The length of the CDR3 is 12 residues. The DNA of the CDR3 is TGTGCCAGCTCACCACGGGACGACGAGCAGTACTTC. Translated, it gives CASSPRDDEQYF.

V and J are TRBV9 and TRBJ2-7, with D tentatively TRBD1 (6 bases). Germline CDR1 SGDLS, CDR2 YYNGEE. The CDR3 sequence is 16 residues long. V lost 2 bases and J 6 bases, leaving 21 bases between the germline ends. The CDR3 bases are TGTGCCAGCAGCGTCAGTATATCGGGCAGGGGCGGCGAGCAGTACTTC. Amino acid sequence: CASSVSISGRGGEQYF.

This chain links TRBV21-1 with TRBJ2-2; the listed D gene, TRBD2, was not tested against the DNA. TRBV21-1 constitutes a pseudogene. The CDR3 has 16 residues. The CDR3: CASRALLAGRRGELFF. Here the CDR3 DNA reads TGTGCCAGCAGGGCCCTTTTAGCGGGGCGCCGCGGGGAGCTGTTTTTT.

The chain combines TRBV7-2 with TRBJ2-7; D unresolved. The germline V gene has CDR1 SGHTA and CDR2 FQGNSA. The CDR3 covers 14 residues. Trimming removed 1 base from V and 0 bases from J, with 7 bases in between. The CDR3 DNA is TGTGCCAGCAGCTTAGGCCACAGCTCCTACGAGCAGTACTTC. It yields the protein CASSLGHSSYEQYF.

The chain uses TRBV9 and TRBJ2-7; D is perhaps TRBD1 or TRBD2 (5 bases each). Per germline, CDR1 SGDLS and CDR2 YYNGEE. Trimming took off 4 bases at V and 3 bases at J, with 17 bases between the two ends. This CDR3 has 15 residues. CDR3 sequence reads: CASSPWDQTDYEQYF. The CDR3 DNA reads as TGTGCCAGCAGCCCCTGGGACCAAACCGACTACGAGCAGTACTTC.

As regards this clone: An end of the junction does not agree with germline; a read error may underlie this. CDR3 nucleotides: TGTGCCAGCAGTTTAACAGGTTCGGGTGAGCAGTTCTTC. The encoded protein is CASSLTGSGEQFF. The V and J genes are TRBV7-3 and TRBJ2-1; D is possibly TRBD1 (5 bases). Germline loops: CDR1 SGHTA, CDR2 FQGTGA. The CDR3 consists of 13 residues.

V and J are TRBV20-1 and TRBJ2-5; the D is unclear. The CDR3 loop spans 10 amino acids. Trimming pared 5 bases from V and 3 bases from J, leaving 4 bases between. Germline values: CDR1 DFQATT, CDR2 SNEGSKA (reference sequence). The CDR3 sequence: CSAAEETQYF. The CDR3, as DNA: TGCAGTGCTGCTGAAGAGACCCAGTACTTC.

The chain links TRBV5-5 to TRBJ2-7, with D possibly TRBD1 on 5 matching bases. V was pared by 0 bases and J by 5 bases, with 9 bases between. The germline gives CDR1 SGHKS, CDR2 YYEKEE (reference sequence). The CDR3 runs to 13 residues. Here the CDR3 reads CASSLEWGNEQYF. CDR3 bases: TGTGCCAGCAGCTTGGAATGGGGCAACGAGCAGTACTTC. The variable domain in full, completed from reference TRBV5-5 and TRBJ2-7, reads DAGVTQSPTHLIKTRGQQVTLRCSPISGHKSVSWYQQVLGQGPQFIFQYYEKEERGRGNFPDRFSARQFPNYSSELNVNALLLGDSALYLCASSLEWGNEQYFGPGTRLTVT.

The V gene is TRBV2, the J gene TRBJ1-2, with D tentatively TRBD1 (5 bases). The V gene's germline CDR1 is SNHLY and CDR2 FYNNEI. The CDR3 loop spans 13 amino acids. The V gene lost 6 bases and the J gene lost 4 bases, with 12 bases spanning the gap. DNA of the CDR3: TGTGCCAGCAGCTTGCGGGGGGGCTATGGCTACACCTTC. Encoded protein: CASSLRGGYGYTF.

The chain uses TRBV6-1 and TRBJ2-5; 7 bases match TRBD2. Germline trimming cut 2 bases from V and 7 bases from J; bases unmatched to any gene: 1. Germline CDR1 and CDR2: MNHNS and SASEGT. The CDR3 runs to 12 residues. The CDR3: CASSESGGTQYF. As DNA, the CDR3 is TGTGCCAGCAGTGAATCGGGAGGGACCCAGTACTTC.

This rearrangement joins TRBV30 to TRBJ1-5; D may be TRBD1 (5 bases). Germline CDR1 is GTSNPN and CDR2 is SVGIG (reference sequence). There are 15 residues in the CDR3. Trimming took off 0 bases at V and 10 bases at J, with 19 bases between the two ends. In nucleotides, the CDR3 is TGTGCCTGGAGTGTACGGGACCTCCGTTTCAAACCCCAGCATTTT. It specifies CAWSVRDLRFKPQHF.

J is TRBJ2-2 and V is TRBV29-1; the D gene could be TRBD1 or TRBD2 (5 bases each). Trimming took off 7 bases at V and 6 bases at J, with 15 bases between the two ends. This CDR3 is 13 amino acids long. CDR1 is SQVTM, CDR2 ANQGSEA, per germline. The CDR3 region has the DNA TGCAGCGCCGCCGGGGCTATAGCCGGGGAGCTGTTTTTT. This codes for CSAAGAIAGELFF.

V and J are TRBV10-2 and TRBJ1-5, with D perhaps TRBD1 (6 bases). V was pared by 6 bases and J by 5 bases, with 14 bases between. Germline CDR1 is WSHSY and CDR2 is SAAADI. The CDR3 contains 14 residues. The CDR3 bases are TGCGCCAGCAGAGGGAGGGGGTTGTATCAGCCCCAGCATTTT. Protein sequence: CASRGRGLYQPQHF.

The chain is built from TRBV19 and TRBJ2-3; possibly TRBD2 for D (6 bases). The length of the CDR3 is 16 residues. Germline V gives CDR1 LNHDA, CDR2 SQIVND (reference sequence). The V gene lost 2 bases and the J gene lost 3 bases, with 15 bases spanning the gap. CDR3 bases: TGTGCCAGTAGTATAAATGGTCGGGGGTGGACAGATACGCAGTATTTT. Its translation: CASSINGRGWTDTQYF.